Given below is one T cell receptor (beta chain) in context. The length of the CDR3 is 17 residues. Trimming removed 7 bases from V and 1 base from J; junction bases left unmatched: 15. CDR1 is SNHLY, CDR2 FYNNEI, per germline. The data belong to a study of blood T cell repertoires in COVID-19. Background on the study: From the United States, Italy and Spain came samples of acute and convalescent COVID-19. PBMCs, B-cell-depleted T cells, or T cells provided the cDNA or gDNA that made up the material.

Using immunoSEQ multiplex PCR, the repertoire was profiled, and TCRdb retains in-frame clones only, with some absent. The data hold over 45,000 clones, with 73% observed a single time. V gene TRBV2 combines with J gene TRBJ1-1; 7 bases agree with TRBD1. Sample: peripheral blood. This TCR was sampled from a woman in her forties or fifties with active or convalescent COVID-19. The CDR3 loop is CASTLLAGQLSNTEAFF. The CDR3 DNA reads as TGTGCCAGCACATTACTAGCGGGACAGCTGTCGAACACTGAAGCTTTCTTT. Looking up the rest from reference TRBV2 and TRBJ1-1 gives the full variable domain: EPEVTQTPSHQVTQMGQEVILRCVPISNHLYFYWYRQILGQKVEFLVSFYNNEISEKSEIFDDQFSVERPDGSNFTLKIRSTKLEDSAMYFCASTLLAGQLSNTEAFFGQGTRLTVV.